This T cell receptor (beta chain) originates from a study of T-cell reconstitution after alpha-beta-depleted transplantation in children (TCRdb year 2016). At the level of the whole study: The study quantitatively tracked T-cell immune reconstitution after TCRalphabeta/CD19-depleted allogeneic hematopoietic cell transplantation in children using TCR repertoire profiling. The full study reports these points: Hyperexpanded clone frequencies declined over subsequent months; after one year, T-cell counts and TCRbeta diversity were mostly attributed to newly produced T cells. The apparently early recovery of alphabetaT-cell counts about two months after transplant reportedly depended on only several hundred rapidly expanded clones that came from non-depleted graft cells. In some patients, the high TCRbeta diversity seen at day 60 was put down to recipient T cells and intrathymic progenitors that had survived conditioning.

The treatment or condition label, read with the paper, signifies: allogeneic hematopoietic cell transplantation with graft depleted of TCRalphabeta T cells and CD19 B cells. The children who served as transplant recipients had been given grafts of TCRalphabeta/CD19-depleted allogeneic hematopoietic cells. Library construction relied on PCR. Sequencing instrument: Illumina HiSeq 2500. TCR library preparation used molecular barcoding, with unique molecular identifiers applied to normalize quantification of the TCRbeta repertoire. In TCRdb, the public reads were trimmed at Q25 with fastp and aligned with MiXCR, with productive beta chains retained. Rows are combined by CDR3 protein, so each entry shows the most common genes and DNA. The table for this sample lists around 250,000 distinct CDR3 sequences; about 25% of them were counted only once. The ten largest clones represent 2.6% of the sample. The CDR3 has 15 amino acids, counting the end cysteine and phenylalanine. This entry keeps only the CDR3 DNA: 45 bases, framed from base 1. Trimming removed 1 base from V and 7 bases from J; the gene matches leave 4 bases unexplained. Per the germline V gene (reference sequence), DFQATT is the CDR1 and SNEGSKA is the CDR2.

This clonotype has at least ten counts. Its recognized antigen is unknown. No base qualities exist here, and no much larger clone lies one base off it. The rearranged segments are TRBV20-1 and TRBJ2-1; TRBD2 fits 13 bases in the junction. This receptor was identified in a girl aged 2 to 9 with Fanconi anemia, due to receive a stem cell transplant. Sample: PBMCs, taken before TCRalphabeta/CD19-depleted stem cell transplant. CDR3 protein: CSARGGLAGINEQFF. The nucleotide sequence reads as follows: TGCAGTGCTAGAGGGGGACTAGCGGGGATTAATGAGCAGTTCTTC.